The 18 T cell receptor beta chains given below trace back to one sample, sequenced in a study of blood T cells in healthy people across ages (dated by TCRdb to 2014 to 2015). Libraries came from 5' RACE. Sequencing took place on an Illumina HiSeq 2500. The second PCR ran for about 7 to 11 cycles and used a J-beta primer mix along with a sample-barcoded 5' primer. TCRdb trimmed public reads at Q25 via fastp, called clones via MiXCR and kept in-frame beta chains. Every CDR3 protein is listed once, alongside the most common genes and DNA of its rows. The sample table lists 700,000 to 850,000 distinct CDR3 sequences, around half of them with a count of one. Approximately 41% of the sample lies in the top ten. The source material was blood. These receptors were obtained from a man older than 75 in good health.

V is TRBV6-5 and J is TRBJ1-1; D is unclear. The V gene's germline CDR1 is MNHEY and CDR2 SVGAGI. Trimming left V 2 bases short and J 3 bases short, with 13 bases between. This CDR3 region has 15 residues. The CDR3 protein is CASSYPWWNYTEAFF. CDR3 nucleotide sequence: TGTGCCAGCAGTTACCCGTGGTGGAATTACACTGAAGCTTTCTTT.

On this clonotype: One end of the junction fails to match germline, which may point to a read error. The genes are TRBV18 and TRBJ1-2, with 8 bases aligning to TRBD1. Germline V CDR1 and CDR2: KGHSH, LQKENI. This CDR3 comprises 14 residues. Here the CDR3 reads CASSFDRGGYGYTF. The CDR3 DNA reads TGCGCCAGCTCGTTCGACAGGGGTGGCTACGGCTACACCTTC.

The chain carries TRBV11-3 and TRBJ2-4, with 8 bases lining up with TRBD1. The germline V gene encodes CDR1 SGHNT and CDR2 YENEEA. This CDR3 contains 15 residues. The junction had 5 bases not matched to a gene; V was cut back by 1 base and J by 6 bases. The chain's CDR3 is CASSLGPTGGNIQYF. In DNA, the CDR3 is TGTGCCAGCAGCTTAGGTCCCACAGGGGGAAACATTCAGTACTTC.

The rearrangement joins TRBV27 to TRBJ1-2, with D maybe TRBD1 (6 bases). This CDR3 has 15 residues. With 3 bases removed from V and 4 bases from J, the gap between germline ends came to 15 bases. In germline, CDR1 is MNHEY, CDR2 SMNVEV (reference sequence). CDR3 sequence: CASSFVPGEVYGYTF. DNA for the CDR3: TGTGCCAGCAGTTTCGTACCAGGGGAAGTCTATGGCTACACCTTC.

The CDR3 sequence: CASSEWDRAQGYTF. For the CDR3, the DNA is TGCGCCAGCAGTGAGTGGGACAGGGCCCAGGGCTACACCTTC. The chain uses TRBV10-2 and TRBJ1-2; 9 nucleotides match TRBD1. This CDR3 comprises 14 residues. Germline CDR1 WSHSY, CDR2 SAAADI. The V and J ends lost 1 base and 8 bases, in that order; junction bases with no gene match: 5.

The chain recombines TRBV2 with TRBJ2-5; D not resolved. V lost 4 bases and J lost 2, with 11 bases in between. This CDR3 spans 14 amino acids. Germline CDR1 SNHLY, CDR2 FYNNEI. CDR3 sequence: CASSATLPQETQYF. CDR3 in DNA: TGTGCCAGCAGTGCCACACTGCCACAAGAGACCCAGTACTTC.

The rearrangement joins TRBV2 to TRBJ2-3; tentatively, D is TRBD2 (5 bases). This CDR3 spans 14 amino acids. The ends were cut back, 1 base at V and 6 bases at J, with 11 bases in the middle. Germline values: CDR1 SNHLY, CDR2 FYNNEI. The CDR3 here is CASSEGLARDTQYF. CDR3 coding DNA: TGTGCCAGCAGTGAAGGTCTAGCCAGGGATACGCAGTATTTT. Drawing the rest from reference TRBV2 and TRBJ2-3, the complete variable domain is EPEVTQTPSHQVTQMGQEVILRCVPISNHLYFYWYRQILGQKVEFLVSFYNNEISEKSEIFDDQFSVERPDGSNFTLKIRSTKLEDSAMYFCASSEGLARDTQYFGPGTRLTVL.

This clonotype was recorded a few times. This chain's CDR3 is CASSYGTSGRYEQYF. The DNA of the CDR3 is TGTGCCAGCAGCTACGGGACTAGCGGGAGGTACGAGCAGTACTTC. This chain connects TRBV7-2 to TRBJ2-7, with 15 bases aligning to TRBD2. V shed 4 bases and J 4 bases; nucleotides not matched to a gene: 2. Germline V gene sequence: CDR1 SGHTA, CDR2 FQGNSA. This CDR3 has 15 residues. The variable domain in full, completed from reference TRBV7-2 and TRBJ2-7, reads GAGVSQSPSNKVTEKGKDVELRCDPISGHTALYWYRQSLGQGLEFLIYFQGNSAPDKSGLPSDRFSAERTGGSVSTLTIQRTQQEDSAVYLCASSYGTSGRYEQYFGPGTRLTVT.

The V gene is TRBV10-3, the J gene TRBJ1-1; the match to TRBD1 covers 10 bases. The germline CDR1 and CDR2 sequences are ENHRY and SYGVKD. The CDR3 runs 16 residues. After removal of 0 bases from V and 6 bases from J, the junction contained 7 bases not matched to a gene. The CDR3, as DNA: TGTGCCATCAGTGAGTCGGGACAGGGGCTGAGGGCTGAAGCTTTCTTT. The encoded protein is CAISESGQGLRAEAFF.

This clonotype was seen a few times. The chain couples TRBV11-2 to TRBJ2-1, with D unresolved. Trimming left V 4 bases short and J 5 bases short, with 9 bases between. The germline gives CDR1 SGHAT, CDR2 FQNNGV. The CDR3 runs to 13 residues. CDR3 sequence reads: CASSYSLNNEQFF. CDR3 sequence (DNA): TGTGCCAGCAGCTACTCCCTAAACAATGAGCAGTTCTTC.

This chain uses TRBV5-1 with TRBJ2-7; D is undetermined. Trimming cost V 5 bases and J 2 bases, with 8 bases left between them. The CDR3 length is 12 residues. Germline V CDR1 and CDR2: SGHRS, YFSETQ. CDR3 in amino acids: CASRVDAYEQYF. The CDR3 DNA reads TGCGCCAGCAGGGTGGACGCCTACGAGCAGTACTTC.

There are a few counts of this clonotype. This rearrangement joins TRBV10-2 to TRBJ2-3; 10 bases agree with TRBD2. The CDR3 is 16 amino acids. Per germline, CDR1 WSHSY and CDR2 SAAADI. Unmatched junction bases numbered 18, after V lost 4 bases and J lost 14 bases. The CDR3: CASSGLAGELYRYAYF. Here the CDR3 DNA reads TGCGCCAGCAGTGGGCTAGCGGGAGAGTTGTACAGATACGCGTATTTT.

The chain employs TRBV4-2 and TRBJ2-3; 9 bases are shared with TRBD1. Per germline, CDR1 LGHNA and CDR2 YNFKEQ. The CDR3 length is 15 residues. The V and J ends lost 1 base and 14 bases, in that order; junction bases with no gene match: 13. CDR3: CASSQGDREHRDAYF. The CDR3, as DNA: TGTGCCAGCAGCCAAGGGGACAGGGAACACAGAGACGCGTATTTT.

This chain connects TRBV5-1 to TRBJ2-5; the match to TRBD2 covers 13 bases. The better agreement between TRBJ2-7 and the DNA end casts doubt on the J call. CDR1 and CDR2 from the germline V gene are SGHRS and YFSETQ. The CDR3 is 16 amino acids. CDR3 nucleotides: TGCGCCAGCAGCCTGGTAGCCGGACTAGCGGGAGACGAGCAGTACTTC. This encodes CASSLVAGLAGDEQYF.

This sequence joins TRBV27 and TRBJ2-3; D remains unclear. This CDR3 comprises 16 residues. Between the trimmed V and J ends, which lost 0 bases and 4 bases, there was a span of 14 bases. Germline V gene data show CDR1 as MNHEY and CDR2 as SMNVEV (reference sequence). The CDR3 DNA reads as TGTGCCAGCAGTTTATCGGCTAACACCCGCGCAGATACGCAGTATTTT. Protein: CASSLSANTRADTQYF.

The rearrangement uses TRBV28 and TRBJ1-2; D not resolved. The germline V and J ends were trimmed by 4 bases and 4 bases, with 7 bases remaining between them. Germline CDR1 reads MDHEN; CDR2 reads SYDVKM. This CDR3 is built from 12 residues. As DNA, the CDR3 is TGTGCCAGCAGTTCACAGACCTATGGCTACACCTTC. Residues: CASSSQTYGYTF.

The chain carries TRBV4-2 and TRBJ2-7, with TRBD2 matching 7 bases. This CDR3 contains 19 residues. Germline trimming cut 0 bases from V and 6 bases from J; bases unmatched to any gene: 20. The germline gives CDR1 LGHNA, CDR2 YNFKEQ. CDR3 protein: CASSQEPPGTTQSPSEQYF. For the CDR3, the DNA is TGTGCCAGCAGCCAAGAACCCCCTGGGACTACCCAATCCCCTAGCGAGCAGTACTTC.

The chain recombines TRBV5-4 with TRBJ2-7; the D is unclear. V was pared by 4 bases and J by 5 bases, with 19 bases between. Germline values: CDR1 SGHNT, CDR2 YYREEE (reference sequence). CDR3 length: 15 residues. The CDR3 loop reads CASSPTASLRNEQYF. The CDR3 DNA follows: TGTGCCAGCAGCCCCACCGCGAGCCTAAGGAACGAGCAGTACTTC.